These 19 T cell receptor beta chains were sequenced from one sample in a study of blood T cell repertoires in COVID-19. Profiled with immunoSEQ multiplex PCR; TCRdb holds only in-frame clones, not every one. This table has 250,000 to 350,000 clones, 75% to 90% appearing once. Sequenced sample: peripheral blood. The receptors were gathered from a man younger than 45 with acute or convalescent COVID-19.

The chain employs TRBV4-2 and TRBJ2-7, with TRBD1 matching over 9 bases. CDR1 and CDR2 from the germline V gene are LGHNA and YNFKEQ. This CDR3 spans 16 amino acids. Trimming cost V 4 bases and J 1 base; bases outside gene matches: 8. CDR3 region: CASSRSTGTGSYEQYF. CDR3 nucleotide sequence: TGTGCCAGCAGCCGCTCTACCGGGACAGGGTCCTACGAGCAGTACTTC.

This clone was detected once. The chain carries TRBV6-6 and TRBJ1-1, with 7 bases matching TRBD1. The CDR3 has 15 residues. The J segment lost 1 base and the V segment lost 6 bases, leaving 8 bases of the junction unmatched. Germline lookup yields CDR1 MNHNY and CDR2 SVGAGI (reference sequence). The CDR3 DNA reads as TGTGCCAGCAGGAAATACAGGGGAGGGAACACTGAAGCTTTCTTT. This sequence encodes CASRKYRGGNTEAFF.

This chain connects TRBV28 to TRBJ1-2; TRBD1 agrees at 7 bases. The CDR3 runs to 14 residues. The junction had 7 bases not matched to a gene; V was cut back by 5 bases and J by 4 bases. Germline V gene sequence: CDR1 MDHEN, CDR2 SYDVKM. CDR3 sequence reads: CASSPGQEFYGYTF. CDR3 bases: TGTGCCAGCAGTCCAGGACAGGAGTTCTATGGCTACACCTTC.

The chain joins TRBV29-1 to TRBJ1-2; perhaps TRBD1 as D (6 bases). Trimming removed 7 bases from V and 4 bases from J, with 13 bases in between. From germline, CDR1 is SQVTM and CDR2 ANQGSEA. The CDR3 contains 12 residues. CDR3 in DNA: TGCAGCGCACAGACAGGCGGCTATGGCTACACCTTC. This translates into CSAQTGGYGYTF.

This sequence joins TRBV6-2 or TRBV6-3 and TRBJ2-2, with 10 bases matching TRBD2. Germline CDR1 and CDR2: MNHEY and SVGEGT. This CDR3 has 20 amino acids. The junction had 14 bases not matched to a gene; V was cut back by 3 bases and J by 1 base. Here the CDR3 reads CASSYDGLAGVLENTGELFF. CDR3 DNA: TGTGCCAGCAGTTATGATGGGCTAGCGGGAGTCCTAGAGAACACCGGGGAGCTGTTTTTT.

This clone was seen a handful of times. The V gene is TRBV12-5, the J gene TRBJ2-5, with D possibly TRBD2 on 6 matching bases. The germline CDR1 and CDR2 sequences are LGHNT and FRNRAP. This CDR3 has 15 amino acids. With 7 bases removed from V and 2 bases from J, the gap between germline ends came to 17 bases. CDR3 sequence reads: CASAPVGGRQETQYF. The CDR3 DNA reads TGTGCTAGTGCCCCGGTGGGGGGACGACAAGAGACCCAGTACTTC.

The sample holds one count of this clone. This same CDR3 is encoded by further DNA sequences in the sample. The rearrangement joins TRBV27 to TRBJ1-6, with D possibly TRBD1 on 6 matching bases. The length of the CDR3 is 14 residues. The ends were cut back, 6 bases at V and 3 bases at J, with 9 bases in the middle. Germline loops: CDR1 MNHEY, CDR2 SMNVEV (reference sequence). The CDR3 coding sequence is TGTGCCAGCAGCCTACAGGGCTATAATTCACCCCTCCACTTT. Translation gives CASSLQGYNSPLHF.

In DNA, the CDR3 is TGTGCCAGCGGGACAGGGGTCTCCTACGAGCAGTACTTC. The encoded protein is CASGTGVSYEQYF. V is TRBV19 and J is TRBJ2-7, with TRBD1 matching 10 bases. Per germline, CDR1 LNHDA and CDR2 SQIVND (reference sequence). The CDR3 is 13 amino acids. Trimming cost V 9 bases and J 0 bases; bases outside gene matches: 2.

The rearrangement uses TRBV6-5 and TRBJ1-2; perhaps TRBD1 as D (5 bases). This CDR3 has 13 residues. Per germline, CDR1 MNHEY and CDR2 SVGAGI. V was cut by 7 bases and J by 8 bases, with 17 bases left in between. DNA for the CDR3: TGTGCCAGCACCTTTAGGACGGGGGAGGGCTACACCTTC. It specifies CASTFRTGEGYTF.

The chain is built from TRBV21-1 and TRBJ2-5; no check of the table's D call, TRBD1, against the DNA was made. TRBV21-1 is recorded as a pseudogene. The length of the CDR3 is 19 residues. The CDR3 DNA sequence: TGTGCCAGCAGCCTCCGGAAGAATTCCGGGACAGGAGGGATTGAGACCCAGTACTTC. Residues: CASSLRKNSGTGGIETQYF.

This clone was counted only a few times. This chain links TRBV10-3 with TRBJ1-2; TRBD1 agrees at 7 bases. The germline V gene has CDR1 ENHRY and CDR2 SYGVKD. With 2 bases clipped from V and 1 base from J, the junction kept 4 bases outside the gene matches. The CDR3 has 15 residues. CDR3 sequence: CAISEGQVRNYGYTF. In DNA form, the CDR3 reads TGTGCCATCAGTGAGGGACAGGTCCGTAACTATGGCTACACCTTC.

As concerns this clone: Other DNA sequences of this sample code for an identical CDR3. The chain links TRBV19 to TRBJ1-1; D is undetermined. The germline V and J ends were trimmed by 3 bases and 5 bases, with 7 bases remaining between them. Per germline, CDR1 LNHDA and CDR2 SQIVND (reference sequence). The length of the CDR3 is 12 residues. The CDR3 DNA reads as TGTGCCAGTAGTATTGGGGAGACTGAAGCTTTCTTT. Translating it yields CASSIGETEAFF.

J is TRBJ1-1 and V is TRBV5-1; perhaps TRBD1 as D (6 bases). CDR3 length: 15 residues. Germline CDR1 reads SGHRS; CDR2 reads YFSETQ. V lost 2 bases and J lost 3, with 14 bases in between. The CDR3 sequence: CASSFQGILDTEAFF. The CDR3 region has the DNA TGCGCCAGCAGCTTCCAGGGGATATTGGACACTGAAGCTTTCTTT.

The chain couples TRBV5-1 to TRBJ2-3; D perhaps matches TRBD2 (6 bases). The CDR3 covers 17 residues. Per the germline V gene, CDR1 is SGHRS and CDR2 is YFSETQ. V was clipped by 4 bases and J by 2 bases, with 20 bases between them. CDR3 amino acids: CASSRTAGGVTTDTQYF. The CDR3 DNA sequence: TGCGCCAGCAGCAGAACCGCGGGCGGGGTAACCACAGATACGCAGTATTTT.

The chain combines TRBV30 with TRBJ2-5; D is uncertain. Trimming left V 3 bases short and J 0 bases short, with 8 bases between. Germline-derived CDR1 and CDR2 are GTSNPN and SVGIG (reference sequence). The CDR3 is 13 residues long. The CDR3 reads CAWSFGYQETQYF. The CDR3 region has the DNA TGTGCCTGGAGCTTCGGGTACCAAGAGACCCAGTACTTC.

The chain carries TRBV29-1 and TRBJ2-7; the D gene is possibly TRBD2 (6 bases). V lost 1 base and J lost 6, with 10 bases in between. This CDR3 contains 12 residues. The germline V gene encodes CDR1 SQVTM and CDR2 ANQGSEA. The CDR3 spells CSVEGLASEQYF. The CDR3 DNA sequence: TGCAGCGTTGAAGGGCTAGCGTCCGAGCAGTACTTC.

J is TRBJ1-3 and V is TRBV12-3 or TRBV12-4; D gene ambiguous. CDR3 size: 13 residues. V was cut by 6 bases and J by 4 bases, with 10 bases left in between. CDR3 residues: CASRRVSGNTIYF. CDR3 nucleotide sequence: TGTGCCAGCAGGAGGGTCTCGGGAAACACCATATATTTT.

V usage is TRBV7-9 and J usage is TRBJ2-7; TRBD1 might be the D (6 bases). CDR3 length equals 15 residues. Germline CDR1 and CDR2: SEHNR and FQNEAQ (reference sequence). V lost 5 bases to trimming and J lost 2 bases, with 16 bases between them. The CDR3 DNA follows: TGTGCCAGCAGCAAAAGTTCGGGGACAACCTACGAGCAGTACTTC. Protein product: CASSKSSGTTYEQYF.

The V call is TRBV11-2, the J call TRBJ2-3, with 9 nucleotides matching TRBD1. The trim removed 4 bases at V and 8 bases at J, leaving 16 bases unmatched. The CDR3 contains 17 residues. Germline CDR1 is SGHAT and CDR2 is FQNNGV. CDR3 in DNA: TGTGCCAGCAGCTACAGGCGCCGGGGACAGGGTCCCTCTACGCAGTATTTT. Encoded protein: CASSYRRRGQGPSTQYF.